One and the same sample provided the 27 T cell receptor beta chains below, sequenced in a study of blood T cell repertoires in COVID-19. TCRdb's copy holds only in-frame clones and misses some; the assay was immunoSEQ multiplex PCR. The sample holds some 260,000 clones, approximately 80% seen once. The sequencing sample was made of peripheral blood. Receptors originate from a man older than 75 with acute or convalescent COVID-19.

Points on this clone: The junction and the germline gene differ at one end; a read error may be behind it. J is TRBJ2-1 and V is TRBV3-1 (or the pseudogene TRBV3-2); D unclear. The CDR3 is made up of 11 amino acids. Germline V lookup: CDR1 LGHDT, CDR2 YNNKEL (reference sequence). This CDR3 reads CASSQEAGQLF. CDR3 nucleotide sequence: TGTGCCAGCAGCCAAGAGGCAGGTCAGCTCTTC.

The chain recombines TRBV3-1 (or the pseudogene TRBV3-2) with TRBJ1-2; D is ambiguous. The CDR3 runs 13 residues. Trimming stripped 4 bases from V and 8 bases from J, with 14 bases between. CDR1 is LGHDT and CDR2 is YNNKEL in the germline V gene (reference sequence). The CDR3 nucleotides are TGTGCCAGCAGCCTAAGATCCAGCGAAGGCTACACCTTC. The encoded protein is CASSLRSSEGYTF.

This chain uses TRBV28 with TRBJ1-4; TRBD1 might be the D (6 bases). V was pared by 6 bases and J by 4 bases, with 12 bases between. Germline values: CDR1 MDHEN, CDR2 SYDVKM. The CDR3 sequence is 14 residues long. Written as DNA, the CDR3 is TGTGCCAGCAGCTCCGGACAGATTAATGAAAAACTGTTTTTT. Its protein product is CASSSGQINEKLFF.

CDR3 DNA: TGTGCCAGCAGCTTAGATCGGACAGGCTACGAGCAGTACTTC. Its protein is CASSLDRTGYEQYF. V gene TRBV11-3 combines with J gene TRBJ2-7; 7 bases are a match to TRBD1. Germline V lookup: CDR1 SGHNT, CDR2 YENEEA. V lost 0 bases, J lost 3 bases, and 2 bases stayed unmatched. The CDR3 totals 14 residues.

The chain combines TRBV19 with TRBJ1-1; 8 nucleotides line up with TRBD1. V lost 7 bases, J lost 4 bases, and 11 bases stayed unmatched. Germline V CDR1 and CDR2: LNHDA, SQIVND (reference sequence). The length of the CDR3 is 15 residues. The CDR3 reads CASTPGQGRGTEAFF. Here the CDR3 DNA reads TGTGCCAGTACCCCAGGACAGGGACGAGGCACTGAAGCTTTCTTT.

This clone appeared once. This same CDR3 is encoded by further DNA sequences in the sample. This chain uses TRBV5-1 with TRBJ1-1; 7 positions match TRBD1. Trimming took 4 bases from V and 1 from J; bases not matched to a gene: 4. The CDR3 has 14 amino acids. The germline CDR1 and CDR2 sequences are SGHRS and YFSETQ. The CDR3 here is CASSPRTGNTEAFF. For the CDR3, the DNA is TGCGCCAGCAGCCCCCGGACAGGGAACACTGAAGCTTTCTTT. Full variable domain (missing parts from reference TRBV5-1 and TRBJ1-1): KAGVTQTPRYLIKTRGQQVTLSCSPISGHRSVSWYQQTPGQGLQFLFEYFSETQRNKGNFPGRFSGRQFSNSRSEMNVSTLELGDSALYLCASSPRTGNTEAFFGQGTRLTVV.

This clone was seen a handful of times. The V gene is TRBV19, the J gene TRBJ1-2, with 7 bases aligning to TRBD1. The V segment lost 5 bases and the J segment 3 bases; nucleotides outside the gene matches: 3. The CDR3 runs 13 residues. The germline gives CDR1 LNHDA, CDR2 SQIVND (reference sequence). CDR3: CASSSQGDYGYTF. The DNA for the CDR3 is TGTGCCAGTAGTTCCCAGGGGGACTATGGCTACACCTTC.

This chain joins TRBV10-1 and TRBJ1-6; 9 bases are shared with TRBD1. The length of the CDR3 is 15 residues. The V gene's germline CDR1 is WNHNN and CDR2 SYGVQD (reference sequence). The junction had 4 bases not matched to a gene; V was cut back by 1 base and J by 9 bases. CDR3 loop: CASSEWTGVGSPLHF. The CDR3 nucleotides are TGCGCCAGCAGTGAGTGGACAGGGGTTGGTTCACCCCTCCACTTT.

This sequence joins TRBV18 and TRBJ1-3; a weak D match, TRBD1 (6 bases). The V and J ends lost 3 bases and 0 bases respectively, with 15 bases between them. Germline-derived CDR1 and CDR2 are KGHSH and LQKENI. The CDR3 spans 17 residues. The CDR3 DNA is TGTGCCAGCTCACCTAGACAGGCCATAAGCTCTGGAAACACCATATATTTT. Encoded protein: CASSPRQAISSGNTIYF. Full variable domain (rest looked up from reference TRBV18 and TRBJ1-3): NAGVMQNPRHLVRRRGQEARLRCSPMKGHSHVYWYRQLPEEGLKFMVYLQKENIIDESGMPKERFSAEFPKEGPSILRIQQVVRGDSAAYFCASSPRQAISSGNTIYFGEGSWLTVV.

The chain couples TRBV28 to TRBJ1-1; perhaps TRBD1 as D (6 bases). This CDR3 is 15 amino acids long. Trimming took 6 bases from V and 5 from J, leaving 19 bases between them. Germline-derived CDR1 and CDR2 are MDHEN and SYDVKM. The CDR3 sequence is CASSSPAGVVTEAFF. The DNA for the CDR3 is TGTGCCAGCAGCTCTCCGGCAGGGGTTGTTACTGAAGCTTTCTTT.

The chain uses TRBV5-1 and TRBJ2-1; D might be TRBD2 (7 bases). Germline values: CDR1 SGHRS, CDR2 YFSETQ. This CDR3 has 12 amino acids. The germline V and J ends were trimmed by 4 bases and 7 bases, with 9 bases remaining between them. The CDR3 bases are TGCGCCAGCAGCAAGGGGGGGAATGAGCAGTTCTTC. Residues: CASSKGGNEQFF. Based on the CDR3 plus reference TRBV5-1 and TRBJ2-1, the full variable domain is KAGVTQTPRYLIKTRGQQVTLSCSPISGHRSVSWYQQTPGQGLQFLFEYFSETQRNKGNFPGRFSGRQFSNSRSEMNVSTLELGDSALYLCASSKGGNEQFFGPGTRLTVL.

The chain is built from TRBV3-1 (or the pseudogene TRBV3-2) and TRBJ2-7; the D gene is possibly TRBD1 (5 bases). The CDR3 is 13 residues long. The V and J ends lost 0 bases and 5 bases respectively, with 8 bases between them. Germline values: CDR1 LGHDT, CDR2 YNNKEL (reference sequence). The CDR3 DNA sequence: TGTGCCAGCAGCCAAGATCCAGGGAACGAGCAGTACTTC. Translating it yields CASSQDPGNEQYF.

The chain uses TRBV5-4 and TRBJ2-2; TRBD1 matches 8 bases. This CDR3 has 16 amino acids. After removal of 3 bases from V and 3 bases from J, the junction contained 7 bases not matched to a gene. Per germline, CDR1 SGHNT and CDR2 YYREEE (reference sequence). The CDR3 sequence is CASSSPGQAYTGELFF. The CDR3 DNA follows: TGTGCCAGCAGCTCCCCGGGACAGGCTTACACCGGGGAGCTGTTTTTT.

This chain uses TRBV3-1 (or the pseudogene TRBV3-2) with TRBJ2-6, with TRBD1 identical over 8 bases. V gave up 1 base and J gave up 4 bases; unmatched junction bases: 6. This CDR3 region has 17 residues. Germline assignment: CDR1 LGHDT and CDR2 YNNKEL (reference sequence). CDR3 nucleotide sequence: TGTGCCAGCAGCCAAGCTAGGACAGGGACCGGGGCCAACGTCCTGACTTTC. Protein: CASSQARTGTGANVLTF.

V is TRBV6-1 and J is TRBJ1-4; perhaps TRBD1 as D (6 bases). The ends were cut back, 3 bases at V and 7 bases at J, with 15 bases in the middle. CDR1 and CDR2 (germline): MNHNS, SASEGT. The length of the CDR3 is 15 residues. CDR3 nucleotide sequence: TGTGCCAGCAGTGACCAAGGGGGAGTAGGTGAAAAACTGTTTTTT. Protein product: CASSDQGGVGEKLFF.

The sample holds one count of this clone. The chain uses TRBV6-5 and TRBJ1-2, with 7 bases identical to TRBD1. Germline-derived CDR1 and CDR2 are MNHEY and SVGAGI. The CDR3 consists of 14 residues. J lost 1 base, V lost 6 bases, and 5 bases had no gene match. The CDR3 loop reads CASRETGSNYGYTF. The CDR3 nucleotides are TGTGCCAGCAGAGAGACAGGGAGTAACTATGGCTACACCTTC.

This chain joins TRBV30 and TRBJ2-7, with 9 bases identical to TRBD1. There are 16 residues in the CDR3. V was clipped by 2 bases and J by 2 bases; unmatched bases: 10. Germline CDR1 is GTSNPN and CDR2 is SVGIG (reference sequence). Here the CDR3 DNA reads TGTGCCTGGAGTCCGGGACAGGGCCTTAAGGCCTACGAGCAGTACTTC. Residues: CAWSPGQGLKAYEQYF.

This clone was observed once. The chain uses TRBV27 and TRBJ2-7; 8 positions agree with TRBD2. The CDR3 is 13 amino acids. CDR1 is MNHEY, CDR2 SMNVEV, per germline (reference sequence). With V trimmed by 10 bases and J by 0 bases, 5 bases remained unmatched. CDR3: CATGGASSYEQYF. For the CDR3, the DNA is TGTGCCACCGGGGGGGCGAGCTCCTACGAGCAGTACTTC.

The V and J genes are TRBV6-5 and TRBJ2-7, with 8 bases that match TRBD1. The V and J ends lost 6 bases and 4 bases, in that order; junction bases with no gene match: 11. The CDR3 loop spans 15 amino acids. Germline CDR1 and CDR2: MNHEY and SVGAGI. This chain's CDR3 is CASSPGGAGWYEQYF. DNA of the CDR3: TGTGCCAGCAGCCCAGGGGGCGCGGGGTGGTACGAGCAGTACTTC.

The J gene is TRBJ1-2, the V gene TRBV7-9; D is possibly TRBD1 (5 bases). Germline CDR1 SEHNR, CDR2 FQNEAQ (reference sequence). V shed 4 bases and J shed 8 bases, with 11 bases lying between them. This CDR3 has 12 amino acids. CDR3 coding DNA: TGTGCCAGCAGCTCAACGGGGGACGGCTACACCTTC. Translated, it gives CASSSTGDGYTF.

The chain combines TRBV6-1 with TRBJ1-6; a weak D match, TRBD1 (6 bases). The CDR3 is 15 amino acids. V gave up 0 bases and J gave up 6 bases, with 9 bases separating them. Germline values: CDR1 MNHNS, CDR2 SASEGT. CDR3 bases: TGTGCCAGCAGTGAAGCTGACAGGACTAATTCACCCCTCCACTTT. This codes for CASSEADRTNSPLHF.

V is TRBV27 and J is TRBJ1-5, with TRBD1 matching over 8 bases. The CDR3 contains 14 residues. V was pared by 8 bases and J by 6 bases, with 9 bases of the junction left unmatched. Germline V lookup: CDR1 MNHEY, CDR2 SMNVEV (reference sequence). For the CDR3, the DNA is TGTGCCAGCTGGACAGGGTTTCGGGGTCAGCCCCAGCATTTT. It yields the protein CASWTGFRGQPQHF.

This sequence joins TRBV29-1 and TRBJ2-3; 8 bases are shared with TRBD2. Trimming removed 4 bases from V and 1 base from J; junction bases left unmatched: 4. CDR3 size: 14 residues. CDR1 SQVTM and CDR2 ANQGSEA come from the germline V gene. CDR3 sequence (DNA): TGCAGCGTTGGGGATAGCGGGGGCACAGATACGCAGTATTTT. This sequence encodes CSVGDSGGTDTQYF.

Turning to this clone: The sample has other DNA sequences that encode this CDR3 too. The genes are TRBV30 and TRBJ2-7; 10 nucleotides agree with TRBD1. Germline V CDR1 and CDR2: GTSNPN, SVGIG (reference sequence). CDR3 length equals 14 residues. With 2 bases clipped from V and 2 bases from J, the junction kept 3 bases outside the gene matches. CDR3 sequence reads: CAWSSDRGPYEQYF. Here the CDR3 DNA reads TGTGCCTGGAGTTCTGACAGGGGGCCCTACGAGCAGTACTTC.

The chain has TRBV5-4 and TRBJ1-2; 8 bases line up with TRBD1. Germline CDR1 SGHNT, CDR2 YYREEE (reference sequence). CDR3 length equals 13 residues. The J segment lost 8 bases and the V segment lost 1 base, leaving 4 bases of the junction unmatched. The CDR3 bases are TGTGCCAGCAGCTTGTCAGGGGGCAGAGGCTACACCTTC. Amino acid sequence: CASSLSGGRGYTF.

The chain couples TRBV2 to TRBJ2-7, with D perhaps matching TRBD2 (5 bases). V dropped 7 bases and J dropped 2 bases, with 21 bases sitting between them. Germline CDR1 SNHLY, CDR2 FYNNEI. This CDR3 is built from 16 residues. The CDR3 here is CASTLLGRSTTYEQYF. The DNA of the CDR3 is TGTGCCAGCACCCTCCTGGGGAGAAGTACTACCTACGAGCAGTACTTC.

The rearrangement uses TRBV7-9 and TRBJ1-6; D is unresolved. The germline V and J ends were trimmed by 5 bases and 7 bases, with 15 bases remaining between them. The germline V gene encodes CDR1 SEHNR and CDR2 FQNEAQ (reference sequence). CDR3 length: 15 residues. DNA of the CDR3: TGTGCCAGCAGCCAAGGACTGGGCGGGAATTCACCCCTCCACTTT. Translation: CASSQGLGGNSPLHF.